Listed below are T cell receptor beta chains from one sample, sequenced in a study of T cell responses to AZD1222 COVID-19 vaccine. Profiling relied on immunoSEQ multiplex PCR, and the TCRdb table lists in-frame clones only, not all of them. This sample has around 180,000 clones, with 70% to 90% found just once. Sample: peripheral blood, taken on day 0 of AZD1222 vaccination. These receptors came from an adult in good health. The CDR3 runs from the conserved cysteine through the conserved F or W. A D gene is named only where the DNA matches it firmly. Size is omitted from some rows. Given values are once, few, many or a class for expanded clones.

TRBV5-6	TRBJ2-2	16	NA	TRBD2	TGTGCCAGCAGCCATAGACTAGCGAGGTACACCGGGGAGCTGTTTTTT	CASSHRLARYTGELFF
TRBV9	TRBJ1-1	16	NA	NA	TGTGCCAGCAGCGTAGCTACGGGGGGGAAAAACACTGAAGCTTTCTTT	CASSVATGGKNTEAFF
TRBV24-1	TRBJ2-1	16	NA	TRBD1	TGTGCCACCAGTGCAAGGCTCGGGACAGGGGGTAATGAGCAGTTCTTC	CATSARLGTGGNEQFF
TRBV30	TRBJ1-5	14	NA	TRBD1	TGTGCCTGGGCGACAGGGGTCGTGGGTCAGCCCCAGCATTTT	CAWATGVVGQPQHF
TRBV19	TRBJ1-3	14	NA	NA	TGTGCCAGTATACCCCGACGCTCTGGAAACACCATATATTTT	CASIPRRSGNTIYF
TRBV2	TRBJ2-3	17	NA	TRBD2	TGTGCCAGCAGTGAAAGACGGAGCGGGAGGTTCGCAGATACGCAGTATTTT	CASSERRSGRFADTQYF
TRBV7-6	TRBJ2-2	18	NA	TRBD2	TGTGCCAGCAGCTTAGTAGCTAGCGGGGGGACCAAAACCGGGGAGCTGTTTTTT	CASSLVASGGTKTGELFF
TRBV6-5	TRBJ2-7	15	once	NA	TGTGCCAGCAGGACTAACCGGGCCATCTCGGGGGAGCAGTACTTC	CASRTNRAISGEQYF
TRBV15	TRBJ1-2	15	few	NA	TGTGCCACCAGCAGAGATATCGCGGGGAACTATGGCTACACCTTC	CATSRDIAGNYGYTF
TRBV7-6	TRBJ2-3	15	NA	NA	TGTGCCAGCAGCTCCGCTGTTACGGGGACCGATACGCAGTATTTT	CASSSAVTGTDTQYF
TRBV5-1	TRBJ2-2	14	NA	NA	TGCGCCAGCAGCTCGGAATGGTACCCCGGGGAGCTGTTTTTT	CASSSEWYPGELFF
TRBV7-9	TRBJ2-2	12	once	NA	TGTGCCAGCAGCCCTCAGACCGGGGAGCTGTTTTTT	CASSPQTGELFF
TRBV4-2	TRBJ1-6	17	NA	TRBD1	TGTGCCAGCAGCCAACTACAGGGACAGATCTATAATTCACCCCTCCACTTT	CASSQLQGQIYNSPLHF
TRBV2	TRBJ2-5	14	NA	NA	TGTGCCAGCAGTGGGGGACCGGGCCAAGAGACCCAGTACTTC	CASSGGPGQETQYF
TRBV19	TRBJ2-7	14	NA	NA	TGTGCCAGTAGTATTCGGGGCGTGCCTGGGGAGCAGTACTTC	CASSIRGVPGEQYF
TRBV5-6	TRBJ2-7	14	NA	TRBD1	TGTGCCAGCAGCTTCGGGACAGTCTCCTACGAGCAGTACTTC	CASSFGTVSYEQYF
TRBV6-6	TRBJ2-7	14	NA	TRBD2	TGTGCCAGCACGCCAGCGGGGAGCTCCTACGAGCAGTACTTC	CASTPAGSSYEQYF
TRBV29-1	TRBJ2-2	14	NA	NA	TGCAGCGCCGGGATGGGACCCCGGGGCGGGGAGCTGTTTTTT	CSAGMGPRGGELFF
TRBV28	TRBJ2-1	15	NA	TRBD2	TGTGCCAGCAGTGCCCGGCGGGGGGAGTACAATGAGCAGTTCTTC	CASSARRGEYNEQFF
TRBV4-2	TRBJ2-3	15	few	TRBD2	TGTGCCAGCAGCCAACTAGCGGGGGGCACAGATACGCAGTATTTT	CASSQLAGGTDTQYF
TRBV6-4	TRBJ1-2	13	NA	NA	TGTGCCAGCAGTGAAACGGCCGGGAGCGGCTACACCTTC	CASSETAGSGYTF
TRBV10-1	TRBJ1-3	15	NA	NA	TGCGCCAGCAGTGCCAGGGGAGGTACTGGAAACACCATATATTTT	CASSARGGTGNTIYF
TRBV27	TRBJ1-2	15	few	NA	TGTGCCAGCAGTTTGGGGTCGGCCGGAAACTATGGCTACACCTTC	CASSLGSAGNYGYTF
TRBV28	TRBJ2-1	15	few	TRBD2	TGTGCCAGCACCGCGGCTAGCGGGAGATACAATGAGCAGTTCTTC	CASTAASGRYNEQFF
TRBV28	TRBJ1-2	14	NA	TRBD1	TGTGCCAGCAGTTCTACCGGGACAGGGGATGGCTACACCTTC	CASSSTGTGDGYTF
TRBV25-1	TRBJ1-1	14	NA	NA	TGTGCCAGCAGTCGCCAGGAATTAAACACTGAAGCTTTCTTT	CASSRQELNTEAFF
TRBV6-1	TRBJ2-3	12	NA	NA	TGTGCCAGCAGTGAAGGGTGGGATACGCAGTATTTT	CASSEGWDTQYF
TRBV4-3	TRBJ2-4	14	NA	NA	TGCGCCAGCAGCCAAGAGGGCTTCCAGGGCATTCAGTACTTC	CASSQEGFQGIQYF
TRBV18	TRBJ1-5	13	few	NA	TGTGCCAGCTCAGAAAGTAGCAATCAGCCCCAGCATTTT	CASSESSNQPQHF
TRBV24-1	TRBJ2-7	15	NA	TRBD1	TGTGCCACCAGTGACACCGGACAGGGAGCCTACGAGCAGTACTTC	CATSDTGQGAYEQYF
TRBV5-1	TRBJ1-1	14	NA	NA	TGCGCCAGCAGCTTGAGACAGGTGAACACTGAAGCTTTCTTT	CASSLRQVNTEAFF
TRBV2	TRBJ2-1	17	NA	TRBD2	TGTGCCAGCAGTGCCCCTCGGACTAGCGGGAGGGACAATGAGCAGTTCTTC	CASSAPRTSGRDNEQFF
TRBV4-2	TRBJ2-3	15	NA	NA	TGTGCCAGCAGCCAAGACCCGGGGTACACAGATACGCAGTATTTT	CASSQDPGYTDTQYF
TRBV5-5	TRBJ2-2	15	NA	NA	TGTGCCAGCAGCACCCGAGGGGTTCAGACCGGGGAGCTGTTTTTT	CASSTRGVQTGELFF
TRBV4-1	TRBJ1-4	14	NA	TRBD1	TGCGCCAGCAGCCAGACAGGGTTTCGCGAAAAACTGTTTTTT	CASSQTGFREKLFF
TRBV6-1	TRBJ2-5	17	NA	TRBD2	TGTGCCAGCAGCGAAACTAGCGGGAGGGCCGGGTCTGAGACCCAGTACTTC	CASSETSGRAGSETQYF
TRBV3-1/TRBV3-2	TRBJ1-3	17	NA	NA	TGTGCCAGCAGCCACCTTTACGTACACCTCTCTGGAAACACCATATATTTT	CASSHLYVHLSGNTIYF
TRBV6-5	TRBJ1-4	13	NA	NA	TGTGCCGCAGGCGGGACAACTAATGAAAAACTGTTTTTT	CAAGGTTNEKLFF
TRBV5-4	TRBJ1-2	14	once	NA	TGTGCCAGCAGCCCCCGAGGGGGTAGCTATGGCTACACCTTC	CASSPRGGSYGYTF
TRBV20-1	TRBJ1-5	14	NA	NA	TGCAGTGCTAGTTCGGGGAGCAGCAATCAGCCCCAGCATTTT	CSASSGSSNQPQHF
TRBV19	TRBJ1-1	13	NA	NA	TGTGCCAGTAGTACACTAAGGGGGGCTGAAGCTTTCTTT	CASSTLRGAEAFF
TRBV13	TRBJ1-3	17	NA	NA	TGTGCCAGCAGCCCCCGGGGCGACAGCTCCTCTGGAAACACCATATATTTT	CASSPRGDSSSGNTIYF
TRBV6-5	TRBJ1-5	14	once	TRBD1	TGTGCCAGCAGTTACTCGACAGGGAATCAGCCCCAGCATTTT	CASSYSTGNQPQHF
TRBV7-7	TRBJ2-3	15	NA	NA	TGTGCTAGCAGCTTAAAGGCAGGGGGCACAGATACGCAGTATTTT	CASSLKAGGTDTQYF
TRBV7-9	TRBJ2-5	14	NA	TRBD1	TGTGCCAGCAGCCTTGGACAGGCCGGGGAGACCCAGTACTTC	CASSLGQAGETQYF
TRBV5-1	TRBJ1-6	17	NA	TRBD1	TGCGCCAGCAGCTTCCAAGGACAGGCCCGATATAATTCACCCCTCCACTTT	CASSFQGQARYNSPLHF
TRBV10-2	TRBJ2-7	14	NA	NA	TGCGCCAGCTCTAGTCCGGACCCCTCCTACGAGCAGTACTTC	CASSSPDPSYEQYF
TRBV11-2	TRBJ1-3	15	few	TRBD1	TGTGCCAGCAGCTCAAACGCACAGGGGGTAAACACCATATATTTT	CASSSNAQGVNTIYF
TRBV3-1/TRBV3-2	TRBJ2-6	17	NA	TRBD1	TGTGCCAGCAGCCAAGGTAACAGGGGGGCTGGGGCCAACGTCCTGACTTTC	CASSQGNRGAGANVLTF
TRBV9	TRBJ2-7	14	NA	NA	TGTGCCAGCAGCCCCATAACGGGGCCGCACGAGCAGTACTTC	CASSPITGPHEQYF
TRBV5-1	TRBJ2-7	13	NA	NA	TGCGCCAGCAGCTCCGGGATATCCTACGAGCAGTACTTC	CASSSGISYEQYF
TRBV5-1	TRBJ1-1	16	NA	TRBD1	TGCGCCAGCAGCTTCGACAGGGGGCGCCAGGACACTGAAGCTTTCTTT	CASSFDRGRQDTEAFF
TRBV6-5	TRBJ2-7	15	NA	TRBD2	TGTGCCAGCGCCACGACTAGCGGGAACTCCTACGAGCAGTACTTC	CASATTSGNSYEQYF
TRBV7-9	TRBJ2-7	15	NA	NA	TGTGCCAGCAGACCCCCGACGGGGTCAAACTACGAGCAGTACTTC	CASRPPTGSNYEQYF
TRBV11-2	TRBJ2-1	13	NA	NA	TGTGCCAGCAGCTTAGAAGCATACAATGAGCAGTTCTTC	CASSLEAYNEQFF